The clone carrying this T cell receptor beta chain was found many times. Its antigen is undetermined. Trimming removed 1 base at V and 4 bases at J, with 14 bases between. This CDR3 has 15 amino acids. CDR1 and CDR2 from the germline V gene are MGHRA and YSYEKL. Individual cDNA molecules each received unique molecular identifiers attached to them. In TCRdb, the 5' RACE reads were re-called with MiXCR into one record per CDR3 protein. The sample contains 75,000 to 90,000 distinct CDR3 sequences, about 10% of which appear only once. This sample is part of a study of early T cells in non-severe SARS-CoV-2 infection. The overall study: Sequencing of bulk RNA from unsorted whole blood was done, without chain pairing. Findings of the study overall: Matches to VDJdb favored anti-spike CD8 responses and missed private and CD4 specificities.

The TCR originated in an adult who was a healthcare worker with PCR-confirmed SARS-CoV-2 infection or an uninfected control (not recorded which). V usage is TRBV4-1 and J usage is TRBJ2-7; D is uncertain. This sample comprised whole blood, obtained at baseline. The CDR3 sequence: CASSQGPVGRYEQYF. Written as DNA, the CDR3 is TGCGCCAGCAGCCAAGGACCGGTGGGTCGATACGAGCAGTACTTC.